What follows are 7 T cell receptor beta chains derived from one specimen sequenced in a study of somatic mutations in cytotoxic T cells in rheumatoid arthritis. Clones were read by immunoSEQ multiplex PCR, and TCRdb kept only the in-frame ones, dropping some. The data contain roughly 15,000 clones, over 70% of them singletons. The material sequenced was CD8+ T cells sorted from blood. Receptor source: an adult with rheumatoid arthritis.

This clone was found once. The chain is built from TRBV7-6 and TRBJ1-5; D is undetermined. This CDR3 region has 16 residues. Germline CDR1 SGHVS, CDR2 FNYEAQ. V was shortened by 4 bases and J by 0 bases, with 13 bases between the two germline ends. The CDR3 DNA is TGTGCCAGCAGCTGCCTGACCTATTATAGCAATCAGCCCCAGCATTTT. Translating it yields CASSCLTYYSNQPQHF.

The chain has TRBV5-8 and TRBJ2-1; 7 positions agree with TRBD2. Germline CDR1 SGHTS, CDR2 YDEGEE. V lost 2 bases to trimming and J lost 4 bases; unmatched junction nucleotides: 6. The CDR3 runs 15 residues. CDR3: CASSFQTSPYNEQFF. In DNA, the CDR3 is TGTGCCAGCAGCTTCCAGACTAGCCCGTACAATGAGCAGTTCTTC. The whole variable domain, filled in from reference TRBV5-8 and TRBJ2-1, reads EAGVTQSPTHLIKTRGQQATLRCSPISGHTSVYWYQQALGLGLQFLLWYDEGEERNRGNFPPRFSGRQFPNYSSELNVNALELEDSALYLCASSFQTSPYNEQFFGPGTRLTVL.

The rearrangement joins TRBV13 to TRBJ2-1; D is unresolved. This CDR3 has 17 residues. Trimming pared 1 base from V and 0 bases from J, leaving 13 bases between. From germline, CDR1 is PRHDT and CDR2 FYEKMQ (reference sequence). The CDR3 reads CASSLESFQASYNEQFF. The CDR3, as DNA: TGTGCCAGCAGCTTAGAGTCATTTCAGGCCTCCTACAATGAGCAGTTCTTC.

This clone was seen a few times. The chain carries TRBV9 and TRBJ1-2; tentative D call: TRBD1 (5 bases). CDR1 SGDLS and CDR2 YYNGEE come from the germline V gene. Deletions cut 5 bases from V and 2 bases from J, with 16 bases between. The CDR3 sequence is 15 residues long. The CDR3 loop is CASSFRLGGNYGYTF. CDR3 DNA sequence: TGTGCCAGCAGTTTCAGATTGGGGGGAAACTATGGCTACACCTTC. Together with reference TRBV9 and TRBJ1-2, the CDR3 gives the full variable domain: DSGVTQTPKHLITATGQRVTLRCSPRSGDLSVYWYQQSLDQGLQFLIQYYNGEERAKGNILERFSAQQFPDLHSELNLSSLELGDSALYFCASSFRLGGNYGYTFGSGTRLTVV.

V is TRBV5-5 and J is TRBJ1-1; D remains unclear. The CDR3 covers 13 residues. In germline, CDR1 is SGHKS, CDR2 YYEKEE (reference sequence). The V gene lost 2 bases and the J gene lost 0 bases, with 5 bases spanning the gap. The CDR3 DNA reads TGTGCCAGCAGCTTAGGACTGAACACTGAAGCTTTCTTT. Its protein is CASSLGLNTEAFF.

The chain recombines TRBV7-9 with TRBJ1-4, with 10 bases identical to TRBD1. Looked up from germline, CDR1 is SEHNR and CDR2 is FQNEAQ (reference sequence). The CDR3 has 15 amino acids. The trim removed 3 bases at V and 4 bases at J, leaving 2 bases unmatched. The CDR3 DNA follows: TGTGCCAGCAGCTTCCGGACAGGGGGTAATGAAAAACTGTTTTTT. Translated: CASSFRTGGNEKLFF.

Judged by abundance, this clone is medium-sized (0.01 to 0.1%). The gene calls are TRBV2 and TRBJ2-1; the D is unclear. The germline CDR1 and CDR2 sequences are SNHLY and FYNNEI. This CDR3 is built from 13 residues. V shed 7 bases and J shed 8 bases, with 15 bases lying between them. The CDR3 reads CASIEWSVDEQFF. The DNA of the CDR3 is TGTGCCAGCATCGAGTGGTCGGTCGATGAGCAGTTCTTC.